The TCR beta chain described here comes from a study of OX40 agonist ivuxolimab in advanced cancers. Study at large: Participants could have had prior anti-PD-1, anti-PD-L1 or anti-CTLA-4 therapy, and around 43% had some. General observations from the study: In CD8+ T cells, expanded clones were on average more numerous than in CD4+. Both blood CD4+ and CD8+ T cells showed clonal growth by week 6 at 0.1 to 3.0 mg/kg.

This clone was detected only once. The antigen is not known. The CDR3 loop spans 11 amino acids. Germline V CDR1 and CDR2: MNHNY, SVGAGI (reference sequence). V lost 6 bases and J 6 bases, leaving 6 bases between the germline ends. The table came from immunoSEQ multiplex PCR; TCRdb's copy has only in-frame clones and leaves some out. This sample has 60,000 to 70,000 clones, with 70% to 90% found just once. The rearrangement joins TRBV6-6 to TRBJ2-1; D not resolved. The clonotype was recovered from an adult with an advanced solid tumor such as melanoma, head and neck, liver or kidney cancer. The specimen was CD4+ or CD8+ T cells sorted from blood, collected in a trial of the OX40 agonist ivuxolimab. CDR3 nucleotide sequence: TGTGCCAGCAGCCCCGTCAATGAGCAGTTCTTC. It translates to CASSPVNEQFF.